These 23 T cell receptor beta chains originate from one sample sequenced in a study of beta chain features in type 1 diabetes. Study-level findings and limits: For Type 1 diabetes patients, all four CD4+ subsets carried TCRB CDR3s that were moderately but significantly shorter.

Of the isolated RNA, all was reverse transcribed, and so the sequenced material was expressed TCRB transcripts. Data came from immunoSEQ multiplex PCR; TCRdb stores just in-frame clones and leaves some out. The data hold some 350,000 clones, with over 8.5% observed a single time. Their antigen targets remain unknown. The source material was central memory CD4+ T cells from blood. These receptors all come from a man aged 30 to 39 with type 1 diabetes.

In this sample, this clone turned up a few times. The V call is TRBV20-1, the J call TRBJ2-7, with D uncertain. CDR3 length equals 11 residues. Germline lookup yields CDR1 DFQATT and CDR2 SNEGSKA (reference sequence). The V end was cut by 7 bases, the J end by 6 bases, with 13 bases between. The CDR3, as DNA: TGCAGTGGGAGACGAGGAGTCGAGCAGTACTTC. This gives the protein CSGRRGVEQYF.

This clone was seen a few times. This sequence joins TRBV14 and TRBJ2-7; 12 positions agree with TRBD1. The germline V gene has CDR1 SGHDN and CDR2 FVKESK. The CDR3 is made up of 16 amino acids. The trim removed 2 bases at V and 6 bases at J, leaving 8 bases unmatched. CDR3 bases: TGTGCCAGCAGCCAACTTCCGGGACAGGGGGCGGGCGAGCAGTACTTC. It specifies CASSQLPGQGAGEQYF.

This clone was seen only a few times. J is TRBJ1-2 and V is TRBV6-1; 10 bases align to TRBD1. The CDR3 consists of 14 residues. Trimming at V came to 7 bases and at J to 4 bases, leaving 6 bases not matched to a gene. CDR1 is MNHNS and CDR2 is SASEGT in the germline V gene. The CDR3 reads CASIVTGGGYGYTF. CDR3 DNA: TGTGCCAGCATCGTGACAGGGGGCGGCTATGGCTACACCTTC.

This clone was counted only a few times. V and J are TRBV19 and TRBJ2-2; D may be TRBD2 (6 bases). Looked up from germline, CDR1 is LNHDA and CDR2 is SQIVND (reference sequence). V lost 8 bases, J lost 7 bases, and 26 bases lay in between. The CDR3 has 17 amino acids. The CDR3 sequence is CASFDGVPLTGSGELFF. The DNA of the CDR3 is TGTGCCAGTTTCGACGGGGTACCTCTAACCGGGAGCGGGGAGCTGTTTTTT.

This clone came up a few times. V gene TRBV18 combines with J gene TRBJ2-5, with D uncertain. The tail of the sequence fits TRBJ2-7 better, so the J call may be wrong. This CDR3 has 13 residues. The germline CDR1 and CDR2 sequences are KGHSH and LQKENI. The CDR3 DNA follows: TGTGCCAGCTCACCAAATGGCGGCTACGAGCAGTACTTC. It codes for CASSPNGGYEQYF.

This clone was counted between two and nine times. This chain links TRBV28 with TRBJ1-1; TRBD1 is a possible D gene (6 bases). CDR3 length: 15 residues. Germline-derived CDR1 and CDR2 are MDHEN and SYDVKM. Trimming removed 5 bases from V and 4 bases from J, with 17 bases in between. CDR3 bases: TGTGCCAGCAGTCGTCCGAGGGGGTTTAGCACTGAAGCTTTCTTT. Protein product: CASSRPRGFSTEAFF. The entire variable domain, with the rest obtained from reference TRBV28 and TRBJ1-1, is as follows: DVKVTQSSRYLVKRTGEKVFLECVQDMDHENMFWYRQDPGLGLRLIYFSYDVKMKEKGDIPEGYSVSREKKERFSLILESASTNQTSMYLCASSRPRGFSTEAFFGQGTRLTVV.

CDR3 sequence reads: CASSQDDINYGYTF. The CDR3 coding sequence is TGTGCCAGCAGCCAAGATGACATCAACTATGGCTACACCTTC. J is TRBJ1-2 and V is TRBV7-2, with D unclear. V was pared by 5 bases and J by 2 bases, with 12 bases between. Germline values: CDR1 SGHTA, CDR2 FQGNSA. This CDR3 comprises 14 residues.

This clone was detected a few times. Its ends do not fully match the called genes, so a read error is possible. The chain links TRBV6-1 to TRBJ1-3, with D possibly being TRBD1 (6 bases). Germline V gene lookup returns CDR1 MNHNS and CDR2 SASEGT. The CDR3 is 16 residues long. This chain's CDR3 is CAISESVGDTGNTIYF. The CDR3 DNA sequence: TGTGCCATCAGTGAGTCGGTAGGGGACACTGGAAACACCATATATTTT.

In its sample, this clone was seen a few times. J is TRBJ2-2 and V is TRBV9, with D possibly being TRBD2 (6 bases). The CDR3 is made up of 12 amino acids. Germline CDR1 reads SGDLS; CDR2 reads YYNGEE. V lost 5 bases and J 4 bases, leaving 6 bases between the germline ends. The CDR3 DNA reads TGTGCCAGCAGGACTAGCACCGGGGAGCTGTTTTTT. As protein: CASRTSTGELFF. The whole variable domain, remainder taken from reference TRBV9 and TRBJ2-2, is DSGVTQTPKHLITATGQRVTLRCSPRSGDLSVYWYQQSLDQGLQFLIQYYNGEERAKGNILERFSAQQFPDLHSELNLSSLELGDSALYFCASRTSTGELFFGEGSRLTVL.

A few counts support this clone. V and J are TRBV11-2 and TRBJ2-7; D is undetermined. In germline, CDR1 is SGHAT, CDR2 FQNNGV. V lost 2 bases, J lost 2 bases, and 10 bases lay in between. This CDR3 is 14 amino acids long. The CDR3: CASSLWASTYEQYF. The CDR3 DNA reads as TGTGCCAGCAGCTTATGGGCATCTACCTACGAGCAGTACTTC.

The V gene is TRBV9, the J gene TRBJ2-5; possibly TRBD1 for D (5 bases). The CDR3 has 13 amino acids. The V end lost 3 bases, the J end lost 5 bases, and 11 bases lay between the germline ends. Per germline, CDR1 SGDLS and CDR2 YYNGEE. The chain's CDR3 is CASSESGIETQYF. The CDR3 bases are TGTGCCAGCAGCGAATCAGGGATCGAGACCCAGTACTTC.

In its sample, this clone was seen a few times. The genes are TRBV4-2 and TRBJ1-1; 10 positions agree with TRBD1. CDR3 length equals 16 residues. The V and J ends lost 1 base and 4 bases, in that order; junction bases with no gene match: 6. Germline CDR1 is LGHNA and CDR2 is YNFKEQ. In DNA form, the CDR3 reads TGTGCCAGCAGCCAAGGGGACAGGGGAAGAGTCACTGAAGCTTTCTTT. Encoded protein: CASSQGDRGRVTEAFF.

This clone was recorded a few times. The gene calls are TRBV18 and TRBJ2-7, with 9 bases identical to TRBD1. V shed 3 bases, J shed 3 bases, and the junction held 6 bases outside the gene matches. This CDR3 is 15 amino acids long. CDR1 is KGHSH and CDR2 is LQKENI in the germline V gene. The CDR3 loop is CASSPETGGDYEQYF. In DNA, the CDR3 is TGTGCCAGCTCACCGGAGACAGGGGGGGACTACGAGCAGTACTTC.

In this sample, this clone turned up a few times. The chain employs TRBV2 and TRBJ2-5, with 8 bases matching TRBD1. The CDR3 length is 14 residues. V lost 6 bases to trimming and J lost 12 bases; unmatched junction nucleotides: 15. Germline V gene sequence: CDR1 SNHLY, CDR2 FYNNEI. CDR3 protein: CASSEKGSRQGKYF. The CDR3 DNA is TGTGCCAGCAGCGAAAAAGGGAGTCGACAGGGGAAGTACTTC.

This clone was seen a handful of times. The chain joins TRBV28 to TRBJ2-7; the match to TRBD1 covers 9 bases. The CDR3 spans 16 residues. Trimming removed 4 bases from V and 5 bases from J; junction bases left unmatched: 12. Germline values: CDR1 MDHEN, CDR2 SYDVKM. CDR3 nucleotide sequence: TGTGCCAGCAGTTCTAGCGCCCCGGGACAGGGAGACGAGCAGTACTTC. The encoded protein is CASSSSAPGQGDEQYF.

This clone was counted only a few times. V gene TRBV7-3 combines with J gene TRBJ2-7; 9 bases agree with TRBD2. This CDR3 region has 15 residues. V was clipped by 2 bases and J by 0 bases; unmatched bases: 2. Germline-derived CDR1 and CDR2 are SGHTA and FQGTGA. DNA of the CDR3: TGTGCCAGCAGCTTAGCGGGAGGGTACTCCTACGAGCAGTACTTC. It encodes CASSLAGGYSYEQYF.

The chain uses TRBV7-9 and TRBJ2-3, with TRBD2 matching over 13 bases. The CDR3 has 16 amino acids. Germline V gene sequence: CDR1 SEHNR, CDR2 FQNEAQ (reference sequence). With V trimmed by 4 bases and J by 5 bases, 6 bases remained unmatched. This chain's CDR3 is CASSSGLAGVLDTQYF. The CDR3 DNA follows: TGTGCCAGCAGCTCAGGACTAGCGGGGGTTCTAGATACGCAGTATTTT.

This clone showed up just a few times. V gene TRBV11-2 combines with J gene TRBJ2-1; D remains ambiguous. The CDR3 runs 11 residues. Trimming took 1 base from V and 12 from J, leaving 7 bases between them. Germline V CDR1 and CDR2: SGHAT, FQNNGV. The CDR3 loop is CASSLASRQFF. In nucleotides, the CDR3 is TGTGCCAGCAGCTTAGCTTCAAGGCAGTTCTTC.

The chain is built from TRBV27 and TRBJ1-2; D unresolved. This CDR3 contains 12 residues. The germline CDR1 and CDR2 sequences are MNHEY and SMNVEV (reference sequence). Trimming shortened V by 4 bases and J by 4 bases, and 7 bases separated the two germline ends. The CDR3 DNA follows: TGTGCCAGCAGTTCTACAGCCTATGGCTACACCTTC. It codes for CASSSTAYGYTF.

This clone was found a few times. Here the CDR3 reads CASSPTSGRDEMYEQYF. CDR3 bases: TGTGCCAGCAGCCCGACTAGCGGTAGGGACGAGATGTACGAGCAGTACTTC. The chain joins TRBV7-2 to TRBJ2-7; 9 positions agree with TRBD2. The germline V gene encodes CDR1 SGHTA and CDR2 FQGNSA. V was clipped by 5 bases and J by 4 bases; unmatched bases: 15. The CDR3 covers 17 residues. The full variable domain, its missing parts supplied by reference TRBV7-2 and TRBJ2-7, is GAGVSQSPSNKVTEKGKDVELRCDPISGHTALYWYRQSLGQGLEFLIYFQGNSAPDKSGLPSDRFSAERTGGSVSTLTIQRTQQEDSAVYLCASSPTSGRDEMYEQYFGPGTRLTVT.

J is TRBJ1-1 and V is TRBV7-9, with a tentative D call TRBD1 (6 bases). V was clipped by 3 bases and J by 2 bases, with 16 bases between them. The CDR3 has 16 amino acids. CDR1 is SEHNR and CDR2 is FQNEAQ in the germline V gene (reference sequence). In nucleotides, the CDR3 is TGTGCCAGCAGCTTGTCAGGCAGGACAGTTAACACTGAAGCTTTCTTT. This gives the protein CASSLSGRTVNTEAFF.

This clone came up a few times. The chain carries TRBV11-2 and TRBJ2-2; no clear D gene. V lost 5 bases and J lost 5, with 9 bases in between. The germline CDR1 and CDR2 sequences are SGHAT and FQNNGV. The CDR3 has 13 residues. In DNA, the CDR3 is TGTGCCAGCAGCCCCCAGTTTACCGGGGAGCTGTTTTTT. Residues: CASSPQFTGELFF.

This clone showed up just a few times. The chain uses TRBV27 and TRBJ2-3, with TRBD1 as a possible D gene (5 bases). This CDR3 is 14 amino acids long. Between the trimmed V and J ends, which lost 8 bases and 0 bases, there was a span of 12 bases. Looked up from germline, CDR1 is MNHEY and CDR2 is SMNVEV (reference sequence). The CDR3 reads CASGAASSTDTQYF. The CDR3 bases are TGTGCCAGCGGGGCGGCATCTAGCACAGATACGCAGTATTTT.